Ten or more counts support the clone carrying this T cell receptor beta chain. The CDR3 loop spans 13 amino acids. The germline V gene has CDR1 SGHRS and CDR2 YFSETQ. The ends were cut back, 0 bases at V and 8 bases at J, with 9 bases in the middle. The data are from a study of T-cell reconstitution after alpha-beta-depleted transplantation in children. The authors prepared the TCRbeta library with unique molecular identifiers. TCRdb re-derived calls from the PCR reads in MiXCR, one entry per CDR3 protein. The sample gives some 340,000 distinct CDR3 sequences, around 10% of which show up once; 2.4% is in the top ten.

This clonotype was sampled from a human donor who donated a stem cell graft to a child with acute lymphoblastic leukemia. The chain is built from TRBV5-1 and TRBJ2-1; D is undetermined. Here the sequenced sample was PBMCs from the stem cell graft donor, taken from the stem cell graft. The DNA for the CDR3 is TGCGCCAGCAGCTTGGGCGTGGGCCATGAGCAGTTCTTC. It specifies CASSLGVGHEQFF.